This T cell receptor beta chain was obtained from a study of read filtering for tumor transcriptome and immune sequencing. Study-wide background: Patients were approximately 18 male and roughly 15 female, mean age around 66 years, range roughly 45 to 85. 8 patients were R-ISS I, 16 were R-ISS II, about seven were R-ISS III.

Germline-derived CDR1 and CDR2 are SGHTA and FQGTGA. CDR3 size: 16 residues. V shed 5 bases, J shed 8 bases, and the junction held 16 bases outside the gene matches. This clonotype was counted ten times or more. Its antigen remains unidentified. Notes on the study in general: IR-seq captured clonotypes deeper and more reliably than RNA-seq.

From 350 to 500 ng of RNA, a library with molecular barcoded alpha/delta and beta/gamma adaptors was made. In TCRdb, the reads were re-called with MiXCR into one record per CDR3 protein. Here the sample spans approximately 58,000 distinct CDR3 sequences, around an eighth being singletons. The source of this sequence is a donor at least 40 years old with multiple myeloma. The source material was a population of CD138-negative cells sorted from bone marrow. The chain combines TRBV7-3 with TRBJ2-5, with 8 nucleotides matching TRBD1. Here the CDR3 reads CASSPQPGTGRGTQYF. The CDR3 DNA follows: TGTGCCAGCAGCCCACAACCCGGGACAGGCCGGGGCACCCAGTACTTC.